These 24 T cell receptor beta chains came from one sample sequenced in a study of OX40 agonist ivuxolimab in advanced cancers. Generated by immunoSEQ multiplex PCR, the TCRdb table keeps only in-frame clones and is missing some. The sample lists more than 45,000 clones, roughly 80% occurring once. Material: CD4+ or CD8+ T cells sorted from blood, obtained in a trial of the OX40 agonist ivuxolimab. The source of these receptors is an adult with an advanced solid tumor such as melanoma, head and neck, liver or kidney cancer.

The chain couples TRBV10-3 to TRBJ2-7, with 12 nucleotides matching TRBD1. The CDR3 has 14 residues. The V gene's germline CDR1 is ENHRY and CDR2 SYGVKD. V trimming: 11 bases; J trimming: 7 bases; junction bases outside the gene matches: 12. CDR3 DNA sequence: TGTGCCGTCGCACCGGGACAGGGGGCTCAAGAGCAGTACTTC. Amino acids: CAVAPGQGAQEQYF.

This clone was detected only once. V is TRBV5-1 and J is TRBJ2-7, with 8 bases that match TRBD1. Germline CDR1 reads SGHRS; CDR2 reads YFSETQ. CDR3 length: 14 residues. Trimming removed 5 bases from V and 8 bases from J; junction bases left unmatched: 12. The CDR3: CASRGQGRILKQYF. The CDR3 DNA reads as TGCGCCAGCAGAGGACAGGGAAGGATCCTTAAGCAGTACTTC. Based on the CDR3 plus reference TRBV5-1 and TRBJ2-7, the full variable domain is KAGVTQTPRYLIKTRGQQVTLSCSPISGHRSVSWYQQTPGQGLQFLFEYFSETQRNKGNFPGRFSGRQFSNSRSEMNVSTLELGDSALYLCASRGQGRILKQYFGPGTRLTVT.

The chain links TRBV6-1 to TRBJ2-1, with TRBD2 identical over 8 bases. Germline V gene sequence: CDR1 MNHNS, CDR2 SASEGT. V was pared by 6 bases and J by 7 bases, with 14 bases of the junction left unmatched. This CDR3 spans 16 amino acids. The CDR3 DNA follows: TGTGCCAGCAGGGAAAATCGGGGGGGCTTTTGGAATGAGCAGTTCTTC. It translates to CASRENRGGFWNEQFF.

The chain joins TRBV5-5 to TRBJ2-7; D gene uncertain. The CDR3 runs 13 residues. CDR1 and CDR2 (germline): SGHKS, YYEKEE (reference sequence). The V and J ends lost 4 bases and 3 bases respectively, with 11 bases between them. In DNA, the CDR3 is TGTGCCAGCAGCCTTGGAATCGGCTACGAGCAGTACTTC. It yields the protein CASSLGIGYEQYF.

The chain couples TRBV2 to TRBJ2-5; D could derive from TRBD1 or TRBD2 (5 bases each). Looked up from germline, CDR1 is SNHLY and CDR2 is FYNNEI. This CDR3 comprises 15 residues. V lost 2 bases, J lost 8 bases, and 18 bases lay in between. The CDR3 sequence is CASSELAEGSGTQYF. CDR3 DNA: TGTGCCAGCAGTGAACTCGCCGAGGGGTCCGGTACCCAGTACTTC.

The chain combines TRBV5-8 with TRBJ1-3; no clear D gene. The CDR3 is made up of 12 amino acids. V shed 2 bases and J shed 3 bases, with 3 bases lying between them. CDR1 is SGHTS, CDR2 YDEGEE, per germline. Written as DNA, the CDR3 is TGTGCCAGCAGCTTTTATGGAAACACCATATATTTT. This sequence encodes CASSFYGNTIYF. The full variable domain, rest sourced from reference TRBV5-8 and TRBJ1-3, is EAGVTQSPTHLIKTRGQQATLRCSPISGHTSVYWYQQALGLGLQFLLWYDEGEERNRGNFPPRFSGRQFPNYSSELNVNALELEDSALYLCASSFYGNTIYFGEGSWLTVV.

J is TRBJ2-7 and V is TRBV28, with a possible D match to TRBD2 (6 bases). V lost 6 bases, J lost 5 bases, and 17 bases lay in between. CDR3 size: 14 residues. The germline V gene encodes CDR1 MDHEN and CDR2 SYDVKM. This chain's CDR3 is CASSSGGPGDEQYF. The CDR3, as DNA: TGTGCCAGCAGCTCTGGAGGGCCAGGTGACGAGCAGTACTTC.

This chain links TRBV2 with TRBJ1-2; maybe TRBD1 (5 bases). V shed 7 bases and J shed 4 bases, with 16 bases lying between them. The CDR3 loop spans 14 amino acids. Germline values: CDR1 SNHLY, CDR2 FYNNEI. This CDR3 reads CASIETGGGYGYTF. For the CDR3, the DNA is TGTGCCAGCATTGAGACCGGGGGAGGCTATGGCTACACCTTC.

The V and J genes are TRBV5-1 and TRBJ2-5; TRBD1 agrees at 8 bases. This CDR3 is built from 14 residues. The V segment lost 4 bases and the J segment 4 bases; nucleotides outside the gene matches: 6. Germline V CDR1 and CDR2: SGHRS, YFSETQ. CDR3: CASSPAGGVETQYF. The CDR3 coding sequence is TGCGCCAGCAGCCCCGCAGGGGGCGTAGAGACCCAGTACTTC. The full variable domain, with the rest looked up from reference TRBV5-1 and TRBJ2-5, is KAGVTQTPRYLIKTRGQQVTLSCSPISGHRSVSWYQQTPGQGLQFLFEYFSETQRNKGNFPGRFSGRQFSNSRSEMNVSTLELGDSALYLCASSPAGGVETQYFGPGTRLLVL.

The chain combines TRBV11-2 with TRBJ1-1; no clear D. The V end was cut by 4 bases, the J end by 4 bases, with 10 bases between. Germline V gives CDR1 SGHAT, CDR2 FQNNGV. This CDR3 has 13 amino acids. The CDR3 coding sequence is TGTGCCAGCAGCTCCCAGGAGGCCACTGAAGCTTTCTTT. Residues: CASSSQEATEAFF.

A remark on this clone: Within the sample, other DNA sequences also encode this same CDR3. The rearrangement uses TRBV5-1 and TRBJ2-7; D ambiguous. Germline lookup yields CDR1 SGHRS and CDR2 YFSETQ. This CDR3 has 14 amino acids. The ends were cut back, 4 bases at V and 3 bases at J, with 14 bases in the middle. Here the CDR3 DNA reads TGCGCCAGCAGCCTTGGCCCACCGAGCTACGAGCAGTACTTC. It encodes CASSLGPPSYEQYF.

The chain carries TRBV2 and TRBJ1-1, with D perhaps matching TRBD1 (6 bases). V lost 4 bases and J lost 4, with 10 bases in between. The V gene's germline CDR1 is SNHLY and CDR2 FYNNEI. This CDR3 has 13 residues. CDR3 loop: CASSVDRPTEAFF. CDR3 coding DNA: TGTGCCAGCAGTGTTGACAGGCCCACTGAAGCTTTCTTT.

V is TRBV6-5 and J is TRBJ1-3; weak D call: TRBD1 (6 bases). This CDR3 comprises 13 residues. Germline V gene sequence: CDR1 MNHEY, CDR2 SVGAGI. Trimming removed 10 bases from V and 2 bases from J, with 12 bases in between. The CDR3 spells CATLTGTGNTIYF. The CDR3 nucleotides read TGTGCCACCCTTACAGGGACTGGAAACACCATATATTTT.

A remark on this clone: The same CDR3 can be traced to other DNA sequences in this sample. The CDR3 here is CSGGGGVAEAFF. In nucleotides, the CDR3 is TGCAGCGGTGGGGGTGGGGTGGCCGAAGCTTTCTTT. This chain uses TRBV29-1 with TRBJ1-1; maybe TRBD1 (5 bases). CDR1 is SQVTM and CDR2 is ANQGSEA in the germline V gene. There are 12 residues in the CDR3. Trimming took 7 bases from V and 8 from J, leaving 17 bases between them. Full variable domain (missing parts from reference TRBV29-1 and TRBJ1-1): SAVISQKPSRDICQRGTSLTIQCQVDSQVTMMFWYRQQPGQSLTLIATANQGSEATYESGFVIDKFPISRPNLTFSTLTVSNMSPEDSSIYLCSGGGGVAEAFFGQGTRLTVV.

The rearrangement links TRBV2 to TRBJ1-1; unclear D gene. Germline V gene sequence: CDR1 SNHLY, CDR2 FYNNEI. Between the trimmed V and J ends, which lost 5 bases and 1 base, there was a span of 11 bases. This CDR3 has 14 residues. The CDR3 loop reads CASSIRIENTEAFF. The CDR3 DNA reads as TGTGCCAGCAGTATCCGAATCGAGAACACTGAAGCTTTCTTT.

This clone was counted between two and nine times. This chain links TRBV28 with TRBJ2-7; D is unresolved. Germline CDR1 is MDHEN and CDR2 is SYDVKM. The CDR3 consists of 16 residues. Trimming removed 6 bases at V and 1 base at J, with 19 bases between. The CDR3 is CASRAHLGSNSYEQYF. DNA for the CDR3: TGTGCCAGCAGGGCTCATCTAGGTTCGAATTCCTACGAGCAGTACTTC. Using reference TRBV28 and TRBJ2-7 for the parts outside the CDR3, the full variable domain is DVKVTQSSRYLVKRTGEKVFLECVQDMDHENMFWYRQDPGLGLRLIYFSYDVKMKEKGDIPEGYSVSREKKERFSLILESASTNQTSMYLCASRAHLGSNSYEQYFGPGTRLTVT.

V gene TRBV4-2 combines with J gene TRBJ2-7; TRBD2 matches at 9 bases. The length of the CDR3 is 14 residues. V gave up 8 bases and J gave up 5 bases; unmatched junction bases: 10. Germline CDR1 LGHNA, CDR2 YNFKEQ. The DNA for the CDR3 is TGTGCCAGCGGTAAAGCGGGAGGCCACGACGAGCAGTACTTC. Translated, it gives CASGKAGGHDEQYF.

The chain recombines TRBV7-2 with TRBJ2-1; D is perhaps TRBD2 (6 bases). This CDR3 has 14 residues. Germline CDR1 is SGHTA and CDR2 is FQGNSA. Trimming stripped 6 bases from V and 9 bases from J, with 18 bases between. The CDR3 DNA sequence: TGTGCCAGCAGGGGGGACTCCGCGCGGGGTGAGCAGTTCTTC. It is translated as CASRGDSARGEQFF.

CDR3 nucleotides: TGTGCCAGCAGGTCCAGGAACCCCAAAAACATTCAGTACTTC. This translates into CASRSRNPKNIQYF. J is TRBJ2-4 and V is TRBV6-5, with no clear D. Germline-derived CDR1 and CDR2 are MNHEY and SVGAGI. This CDR3 contains 14 residues. V gave up 6 bases and J gave up 2 bases, with 11 bases separating them.

The chain recombines TRBV7-2 with TRBJ2-7, with 12 bases identical to TRBD2. Germline V CDR1 and CDR2: SGHTA, FQGNSA. J lost 6 bases, V lost 5 bases, and 11 bases had no gene match. This CDR3 spans 16 amino acids. The CDR3 bases are TGTGCCAGCAGCGTTGCCCCGACTAGCGGGAGACCCGAGCAGTACTTC. Its protein is CASSVAPTSGRPEQYF.

This clone has more than one count but fewer than ten. V is TRBV28 and J is TRBJ2-2; tentative D call: TRBD1 (6 bases). The germline V gene encodes CDR1 MDHEN and CDR2 SYDVKM. V shed 9 bases and J shed 4 bases, with 18 bases lying between them. CDR3 length: 15 residues. In DNA, the CDR3 is TGTGCCAGTCTCATGGATACAGGGCGCACCGGGGAGCTGTTTTTT. Translation: CASLMDTGRTGELFF.

V usage is TRBV7-9 and J usage is TRBJ2-3; TRBD2 matches at 11 bases. This CDR3 is 14 amino acids long. V dropped 4 bases and J dropped 13; count of bases not matched to a gene: 10. CDR1 SEHNR and CDR2 FQNEAQ come from the germline V gene (reference sequence). CDR3 residues: CASSSGTSGSRKYF. As DNA, the CDR3 is TGTGCCAGCAGCTCCGGGACTAGCGGCTCCAGGAAGTATTTT.

Worth noting for this clone: One end of the junction does not line up with germline, which may come from a read error. This sample includes further DNA sequences coding for the same CDR3. The genes are TRBV30 and TRBJ1-5, with 7 bases fitting TRBD1. This CDR3 is 13 amino acids long. CDR1 and CDR2 from the germline V gene are GTSNPN and SVGIG (reference sequence). CDR3 loop: CAWSKGGDQPQHF. The CDR3 DNA sequence: TGTGCTTGGAGTAAAGGGGGCGATCAGCCCCAGCATTTT.

V gene TRBV29-1 combines with J gene TRBJ1-5; D possibly corresponds to TRBD1 (6 bases). Trimming stripped 5 bases from V and 5 bases from J, with 13 bases between. The germline V gene has CDR1 SQVTM and CDR2 ANQGSEA. The CDR3 totals 13 residues. The CDR3 sequence is CSVIGQPDQPQHF. For the CDR3, the DNA is TGCAGCGTTATAGGACAGCCTGATCAGCCCCAGCATTTT. The variable domain in full, completed from reference TRBV29-1 and TRBJ1-5, reads SAVISQKPSRDICQRGTSLTIQCQVDSQVTMMFWYRQQPGQSLTLIATANQGSEATYESGFVIDKFPISRPNLTFSTLTVSNMSPEDSSIYLCSVIGQPDQPQHFGDGTRLSIL.